The clone carrying this TCR beta chain was found a few times. The data belong to a study of control samples from healthy donors and cancer patients. V was clipped by 1 base and J by 5 bases, with 11 bases between them. The CDR3 runs to 14 residues. CDR1 is SGHDN, CDR2 FVKESK, per germline. Data came from immunoSEQ multiplex PCR; TCRdb stores just in-frame clones and leaves some out. The repertoire holds some 120,000 clones, with 90% as singletons. This chain links TRBV14 with TRBJ1-2; TRBD1 might be the D (5 bases). Sequencing was carried out using blood. This clonotype was sampled from a young man in good health. The CDR3: CASSQVGGRYGYTF. For the CDR3, the DNA is TGTGCCAGCAGCCAAGTCGGGGGGAGGTATGGCTACACCTTC.